This T cell receptor beta chain derives from a study of blood T cell repertoires in COVID-19. Study-wide background: Material from acute and convalescent COVID-19 was sourced from the United States, Italy and Spain.

CDR1 is SEHNR and CDR2 is FQNEAQ in the germline V gene (reference sequence). The junction had 1 base not matched to a gene; V was cut back by 3 bases and J by 1 base. CDR3 length: 15 residues. Original processing notes: Reference gene primers were amplified, and this amplification served to estimate nucleated cell counts. Assay: immunoSEQ multiplex PCR; the TCRdb copy retains only in-frame clones and omits some. V and J calls and clone size are those listed in that table; D and trimming were worked out from the DNA. Of a few hundred thousand clones listed, 85% were seen once; the top ten hold 3.6%. This chain uses TRBV7-9 with TRBJ1-1; TRBD1 matches at 11 bases. Sequencing used peripheral blood. The origin of this receptor is a woman under 30 with acute or convalescent COVID-19. The CDR3 nucleotides read TGTGCCAGCAGCTTGGGGACAGGGGGGAACACTGAAGCTTTCTTT. Translated: CASSLGTGGNTEAFF.